This T cell receptor (beta chain) was identified in a study of T cell responses to AZD1222 COVID-19 vaccine. General observations from the study: Along spike, vaccine-associated CD4 TCRs were found throughout, with dominance at 160-218 and 743-854. Donor demographics were predominantly white British with a female majority; clonal diversity may be underestimated.

Using immunoSEQ multiplex PCR, the repertoire was profiled, and TCRdb retains in-frame clones only, with some absent. The top ten clones hold around 3.1% of a sample with 150,000 or so clones, roughly 90% of them seen once. The CDR3 has 16 residues. Germline V lookup: CDR1 SGHRS, CDR2 YFSETQ. V lost 4 bases to trimming and J lost 6 bases, with 22 bases between them. Turning to this clone: Antigen unknown.

This receptor was obtained from an adult in good health. Specimen: peripheral blood, collected on day 0 of AZD1222 vaccination. The chain is built from TRBV5-1 and TRBJ1-2; the D gene is possibly TRBD1 (5 bases). The CDR3 nucleotides read TGCGCCAGCAGCCGCCACGGGAGCCAGGGAGTAGATGGCTACACCTTC. It yields the protein CASSRHGSQGVDGYTF.